Sequencing of this T cell receptor (beta chain) was carried out in a study of T cells after somatic rescue of genetic block. Clones were sequenced by immunoSEQ multiplex PCR, and TCRdb holds only the in-frame ones, with some missing. The sample holds about 67,000 clones, about 91% seen once. This clone was counted between two and nine times. This receptor was identified in a man aged 35 to 55. The sequencing sample was made of peripheral blood mononuclear cells (PBMCs).

CDR3 sequence: CASSSRRDAYSYEQYF. The CDR3 DNA follows: TGTGCCAGCAGCTCTCGCCGGGACGCGTACTCCTACGAGCAGTACTTC. The V gene is TRBV11-2, the J gene TRBJ2-7, with D perhaps TRBD1 or TRBD2 (5 bases each). This CDR3 is built from 16 residues. The V and J ends lost 4 bases and 0 bases respectively, with 16 bases between them. Germline-derived CDR1 and CDR2 are SGHAT and FQNNGV.